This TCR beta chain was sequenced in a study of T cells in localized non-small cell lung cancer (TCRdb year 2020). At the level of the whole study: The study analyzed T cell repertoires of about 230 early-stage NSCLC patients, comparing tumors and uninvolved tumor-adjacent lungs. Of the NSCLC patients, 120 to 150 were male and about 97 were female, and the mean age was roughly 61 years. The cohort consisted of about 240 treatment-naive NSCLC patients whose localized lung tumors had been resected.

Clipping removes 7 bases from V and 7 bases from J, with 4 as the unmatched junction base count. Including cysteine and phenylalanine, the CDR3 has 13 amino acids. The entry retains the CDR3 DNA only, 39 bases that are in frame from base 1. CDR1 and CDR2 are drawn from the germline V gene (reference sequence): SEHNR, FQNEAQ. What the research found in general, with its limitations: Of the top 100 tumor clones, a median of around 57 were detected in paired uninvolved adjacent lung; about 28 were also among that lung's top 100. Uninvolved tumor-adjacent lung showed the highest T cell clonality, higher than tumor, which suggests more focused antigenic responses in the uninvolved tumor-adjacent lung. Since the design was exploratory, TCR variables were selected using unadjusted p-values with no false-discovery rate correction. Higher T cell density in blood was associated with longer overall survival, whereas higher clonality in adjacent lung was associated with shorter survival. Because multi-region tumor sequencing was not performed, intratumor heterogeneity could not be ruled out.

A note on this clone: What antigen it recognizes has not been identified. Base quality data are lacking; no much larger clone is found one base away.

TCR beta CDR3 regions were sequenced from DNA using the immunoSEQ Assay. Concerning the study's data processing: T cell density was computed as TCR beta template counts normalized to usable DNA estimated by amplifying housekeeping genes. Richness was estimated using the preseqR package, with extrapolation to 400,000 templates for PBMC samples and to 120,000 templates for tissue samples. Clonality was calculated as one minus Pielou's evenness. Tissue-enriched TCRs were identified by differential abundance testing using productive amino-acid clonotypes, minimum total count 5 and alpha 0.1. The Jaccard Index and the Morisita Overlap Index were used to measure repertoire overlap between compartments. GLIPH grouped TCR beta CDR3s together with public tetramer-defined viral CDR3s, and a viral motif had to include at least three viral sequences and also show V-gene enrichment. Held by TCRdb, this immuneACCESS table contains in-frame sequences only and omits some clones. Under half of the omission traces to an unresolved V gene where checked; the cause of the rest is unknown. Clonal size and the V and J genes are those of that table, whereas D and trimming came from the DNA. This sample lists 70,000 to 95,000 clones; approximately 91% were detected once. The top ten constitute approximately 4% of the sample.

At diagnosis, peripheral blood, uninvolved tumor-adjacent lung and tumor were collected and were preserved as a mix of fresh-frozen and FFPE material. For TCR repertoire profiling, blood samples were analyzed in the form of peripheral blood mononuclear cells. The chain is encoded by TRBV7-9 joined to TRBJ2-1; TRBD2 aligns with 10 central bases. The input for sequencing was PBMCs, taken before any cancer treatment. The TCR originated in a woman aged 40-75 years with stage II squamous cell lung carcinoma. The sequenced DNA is TGTGCCAGCAAACTAGCGGGATGGAATGAGCAGTTCTTC. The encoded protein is CASKLAGWNEQFF.